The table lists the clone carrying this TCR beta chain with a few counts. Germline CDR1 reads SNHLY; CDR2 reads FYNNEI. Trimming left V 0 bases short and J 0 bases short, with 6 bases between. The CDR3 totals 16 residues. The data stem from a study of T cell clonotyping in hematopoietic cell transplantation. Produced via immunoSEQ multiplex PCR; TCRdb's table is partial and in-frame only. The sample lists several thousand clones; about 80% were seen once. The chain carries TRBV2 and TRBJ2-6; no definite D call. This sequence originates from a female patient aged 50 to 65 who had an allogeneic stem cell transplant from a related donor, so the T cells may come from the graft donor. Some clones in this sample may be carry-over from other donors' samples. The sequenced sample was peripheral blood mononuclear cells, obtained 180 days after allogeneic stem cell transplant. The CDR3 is CASSEAKDSGANVLTF. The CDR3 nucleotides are TGTGCCAGCAGTGAAGCAAAGGACTCTGGGGCCAACGTCCTGACTTTC.